Reported below is one T cell receptor (beta chain). Its cognate antigen is unknown. The table came from immunoSEQ multiplex PCR; TCRdb's copy has only in-frame clones and leaves some out. The top ten hold roughly a third of the sample, which has more than 40,000 clones, roughly 73% seen once. Germline CDR1 reads MNHEY; CDR2 reads SVGAGI. The CDR3 totals 15 residues. The V end was cut by 5 bases, the J end by 0 bases, with 13 bases between. These data originate in a study of PD-1 blockade in classical Hodgkin lymphoma. Study-level findings and limits: What caused the repertoire differences, perhaps disease activity or prior therapy, remains undefined.

Time point given: cycle 4 day 1 (C4D1), after around six weeks of nivolumab. After autologous stem cell transplantation all patients relapsed, and prior brentuximab vedotin exposure differed between cohorts. The chain employs TRBV6-5 and TRBJ1-1; D remains unclear. The sequencing used peripheral blood mononuclear cells (PBMCs), collected before the fourth cycle of nivolumab. The receptor comes from a human donor with classical Hodgkin lymphoma. The CDR3 coding sequence is TGTGCCAGCAGTCCGCTGGGCGACATGAACACTGAAGCTTTCTTT. Its protein is CASSPLGDMNTEAFF.